This T cell receptor (beta chain) was profiled in a study of blood T cell repertoires in COVID-19. Study in general: Nucleic acid was either cDNA or gDNA, and it came from T cells, B-cell-depleted T cells, or PBMCs.

Trimming removed 3 bases from V and 0 bases from J; junction bases left unmatched: 3. This CDR3 has 15 residues. Germline values: CDR1 GTSNPN, CDR2 SVGIG (reference sequence). Generated by immunoSEQ multiplex PCR, the TCRdb table keeps only in-frame clones and is missing some. Of about 44,000 clones in the sample, approximately 92% were seen once. This clonotype originated in a human donor in a cohort sampled during active COVID-19. Sequences were obtained from peripheral blood. The chain carries TRBV30 and TRBJ1-3; 9 bases are shared with TRBD1. CDR3 sequence (DNA): TGTGCCTGGAGGGGGACAGGGCACTCTGGAAACACCATATATTTT. Translating gives CAWRGTGHSGNTIYF.